Sequencing of this T cell receptor beta chain was carried out in a study of Ad26.COV2.S vaccination and SARS-CoV-2 variants. Looking at the study overall: Into the muscle, Ad26.COV2.S was dosed once or twice, 56 days apart.

Turning to this clone: As yet, its antigen is unknown.

The repertoire was sequenced with immunoSEQ multiplex PCR; TCRdb's copy has only in-frame clones and lacks some. There are about 400,000 clones in the sample; over 75% occur only once, and approximately 1.9% lies in the top ten. Treatment here: some 20 received Ad26.COV2.S at low or high dose, single or two shots; about five received placebo; per-sample allocation not given. Collection of samples fell on day 63 after the first vaccine or placebo injection. The sample came from a Boston adult aged 18-55 years. General study points: Breadth measured for non-spike TCRs was similar across vaccine and placebo recipients. Assessments of TCR breadth and depth may have underestimated the total T cell responses.

CDR3 length equals 12 residues. Trimming removed 6 bases from V and 4 bases from J, with 9 bases in between. Germline values: CDR1 MGHDK, CDR2 SYGVNS. This receptor was obtained from a person aged 18 to 59 who received the Ad26.COV2.S COVID-19 vaccine or a placebo. The V gene is TRBV25-1, the J gene TRBJ1-2, with unresolved D. The sample here was peripheral blood, taken in a trial of Ad26.COV2.S vaccine versus placebo. CDR3 sequence reads: CASRQNTYGYTF. For the CDR3, the DNA is TGTGCCAGCAGGCAGAATACCTATGGCTACACCTTC.